This TCR beta chain derives from a study of control samples from healthy donors and cancer patients. Data came from immunoSEQ multiplex PCR; TCRdb stores just in-frame clones and leaves some out. The repertoire holds 40,000 to 60,000 clones, about 86% seen once, with 2.8% in the top ten. The CDR3 has 16 amino acids. Germline CDR1 SGHRS, CDR2 YFSETQ. The V gene end was trimmed by 8 bases and the J gene end by 0 bases; junction bases not matched to a gene: 6. The clonotype originates from a woman in her 50s with lung cancer. The rearrangement joins TRBV5-1 to TRBJ2-2; 11 positions agree with TRBD1. Sequencing was done on a sample of PBMCs. The CDR3: CASGTGGPSNTGELFF. The CDR3 DNA reads as TGCGCCAGTGGGACAGGGGGACCCTCGAACACCGGGGAGCTGTTTTTT.